What follows describes a single T cell receptor beta chain. This entry comes from a study of T cell changes during pregnancy in multiple sclerosis. Data came from immunoSEQ multiplex PCR; TCRdb stores just in-frame clones and leaves some out. The sample contains tens of thousands of clones, 92% of which appear only once. The sequence came from a female donor with multiple sclerosis, enrolled in a pregnancy study. Specimen: CD4+ T cells from peripheral blood mononuclear cells, collected in the third trimester of pregnancy.

In DNA form, the CDR3 reads TGTGCCAGCAGCTTAGTCGCGGGATCCAAAAACATTCAGTACTTC. It translates to CASSLVAGSKNIQYF. This chain links TRBV11-1 with TRBJ2-4; a weak D match, TRBD2 (6 bases). Germline-derived CDR1 and CDR2 are SGHAT and FQDESV (reference sequence). The CDR3 has 15 residues. The ends were cut back, 1 base at V and 2 bases at J, with 9 bases in the middle.